The 5 T cell receptor beta chains below all came from one sample that was sequenced in a study of blood T cell repertoires in COVID-19. Sequenced by immunoSEQ multiplex PCR; TCRdb stores in-frame clones only, minus some. Of tens of thousands of clones listed, approximately 80% are singletons. Sequenced sample: peripheral blood. Source of these receptors: a woman aged 55 to 70 with acute or convalescent COVID-19.

The chain has TRBV24-1 and TRBJ2-3, with 8 bases aligning to TRBD2. This CDR3 is 16 amino acids long. Germline CDR1 is KGHDR and CDR2 is SFDVKD. The V segment lost 4 bases and the J segment 0 bases; nucleotides outside the gene matches: 5. The CDR3 sequence: CATSDRLAGSTDTQYF. DNA of the CDR3: TGTGCCACCAGTGACCGGCTAGCGGGCAGCACAGATACGCAGTATTTT.

The gene calls are TRBV3-1 (or the pseudogene TRBV3-2) and TRBJ2-1; TRBD1 agrees at 8 bases. CDR1 LGHDT and CDR2 YNNKEL come from the germline V gene (reference sequence). Trimming cost V 4 bases and J 0 bases; bases outside gene matches: 5. The CDR3 is 16 residues long. For the CDR3, the DNA is TGTGCCAGCAGCCGTTTAGACAGGGGCTCCTACAATGAGCAGTTCTTC. Translated, it gives CASSRLDRGSYNEQFF.

The chain employs TRBV12-3 or TRBV12-4 and TRBJ1-4; 8 bases map to TRBD1. V lost 4 bases and J lost 11; bases outside the gene matches: 3. This CDR3 is 12 amino acids long. As DNA, the CDR3 is TGTGCCAGCAGTTCATGGGACAGGAAACTGTTTTTT. This sequence encodes CASSSWDRKLFF.

This chain links TRBV19 with TRBJ2-7, with TRBD1 identical over 10 bases. V dropped 6 bases and J dropped 3; count of bases not matched to a gene: 8. This CDR3 has 15 residues. Per germline, CDR1 LNHDA and CDR2 SQIVND (reference sequence). CDR3 residues: CASSPTGGKVYEQYF. DNA of the CDR3: TGTGCCAGTAGCCCGACAGGGGGCAAGGTCTACGAGCAGTACTTC.

The chain uses TRBV19 and TRBJ1-2; TRBD1 matches 9 bases. The V and J ends lost 6 bases and 3 bases, in that order; junction bases with no gene match: 8. CDR1 is LNHDA and CDR2 is SQIVND in the germline V gene (reference sequence). The CDR3 runs to 15 residues. The CDR3 DNA sequence: TGTGCCAGTAGGGTACAACAGGGGGCCGACTATGGCTACACCTTC. Protein: CASRVQQGADYGYTF.